Following are 11 T cell receptor beta chains from one sample sequenced in a study of human T cells and chemical hapten exposure. Regarding time point: patch test 2, 6 weeks after DPC sensitization. As to treatment: therapeutic diphenylcyclopropenone sensitization with weekly scalp DPC. TCRdb independently ran MiXCR on the RACE reads; one entry per CDR3 protein. The data contain 330,000 or so distinct CDR3 sequences, about 6% of them singletons. Specimen: whole blood, collected in connection with sensitization to the hapten diphenylcyclopropenone (DPC). The receptors come from a woman aged 18-29 years with alopecia areata. Some clones in this sample may be carry-over from other donors' samples.

V and J are TRBV5-4 and TRBJ1-3; D is unclear. The CDR3 is 16 residues long. The V end was cut by 4 bases, the J end by 3 bases, with 17 bases between. Germline loops: CDR1 SGHNT, CDR2 YYREEE (reference sequence). Written as DNA, the CDR3 is TGTGCCAGCAGCCCAGAAGGATCGAAGCGTGGAAACACCATATATTTT. Amino acids: CASSPEGSKRGNTIYF.

This clonotype has more than one count but fewer than ten. The V call is TRBV6-2 or TRBV6-3, the J call TRBJ2-1, with D uncertain. The CDR3 length is 13 residues. Germline V gives CDR1 MNHEY, CDR2 SVGEGT. Trimming stripped 2 bases from V and 15 bases from J, with 17 bases between. The CDR3 is CASSYTSEFGRFF. In DNA, the CDR3 is TGTGCCAGCAGTTACACCAGCGAGTTTGGCAGGTTCTTC.

The genes are TRBV6-5 and TRBJ1-6; 11 bases map to TRBD1. CDR1 and CDR2 (germline): MNHEY, SVGAGI. V shed 6 bases and J 6 bases; nucleotides not matched to a gene: 7. This CDR3 has 16 residues. The CDR3: CASRTGTGGTNSPLHF. The CDR3 DNA sequence: TGTGCCAGCAGGACCGGGACAGGGGGTACTAATTCACCCCTCCACTTT.

This clonotype was seen ten or more times. The gene calls are TRBV6-2 or TRBV6-3 and TRBJ2-6; D is unclear. Trimming left V 5 bases short and J 6 bases short, with 8 bases between. CDR3 length: 13 amino acids. In germline, CDR1 is MNHEY, CDR2 SVGEGT. CDR3 nucleotides: TGTGCCAGCAGTCCTATTTCGGCCAACGTCCTGACTTTC. Protein sequence: CASSPISANVLTF.

J is TRBJ2-7 and V is TRBV15; 8 nucleotides agree with TRBD1. V shed 0 bases and J 0 bases; nucleotides not matched to a gene: 1. CDR1 LNHNV and CDR2 YYDKDF come from the germline V gene (reference sequence). The CDR3 extends over 15 amino acids. CDR3 sequence (DNA): TGTGCCACCAGCAGAGAGGGACAGGCCTCCTACGAGCAGTACTTC. This codes for CATSREGQASYEQYF.

This clonotype has only a few counts. The chain uses TRBV7-2 and TRBJ2-7; 9 bases are a match to TRBD2. CDR1 is SGHTA, CDR2 FQGNSA, per germline. The CDR3 is made up of 17 amino acids. The V and J ends lost 6 bases and 3 bases, in that order; junction bases with no gene match: 15. CDR3 DNA sequence: TGTGCCAGCAGTATAGCCCCGGGGCTAGCGGGGCTCTACGAGCAGTACTTC. This codes for CASSIAPGLAGLYEQYF.

This clonotype occurred many times. The chain has TRBV13 and TRBJ1-1, with 8 bases fitting TRBD1. Looked up from germline, CDR1 is PRHDT and CDR2 is FYEKMQ (reference sequence). The CDR3 covers 15 residues. J was trimmed by 5 bases and V by 5 bases; bases with no gene match: 10. This chain's CDR3 is CASSVLRTGRTEAFF. The CDR3 DNA reads as TGTGCCAGCAGCGTGTTAAGGACAGGGAGAACTGAAGCTTTCTTT.

This clonotype has a handful of counts. The chain recombines TRBV9 with TRBJ2-7, with D hard to call. Trimming stripped 0 bases from V and 0 bases from J, with 7 bases between. Looked up from germline, CDR1 is SGDLS and CDR2 is YYNGEE. This CDR3 is built from 14 residues. The CDR3 nucleotides are TGTGCCAGCAGCGTAGGTGGGGACTCCTACGAGCAGTACTTC. This translates into CASSVGGDSYEQYF.

The table lists this clonotype with many counts. The V gene is TRBV4-2, the J gene TRBJ2-7, with 10 positions matching TRBD1. The J segment lost 5 bases and the V segment lost 4 bases, leaving 5 bases of the junction unmatched. The CDR3 spans 14 residues. Germline V gene data show CDR1 as LGHNA and CDR2 as YNFKEQ. In nucleotides, the CDR3 is TGTGCCAGCAGCCCGTGGGACAGGGGCGACGAGCAGTACTTC. It translates to CASSPWDRGDEQYF.

This clonotype was seen at least ten times. The chain links TRBV6-6 to TRBJ1-2; the match to TRBD1 covers 8 bases. The J segment lost 4 bases and the V segment lost 5 bases, leaving 3 bases of the junction unmatched. Germline CDR1 reads MNHNY; CDR2 reads SVGAGI (reference sequence). CDR3 length: 13 residues. The CDR3 nucleotides are TGTGCCAGCAGTAACGGACAGGGCTATGGCTACACCTTC. This gives the protein CASSNGQGYGYTF.

As DNA, the CDR3 is TGCAGCGCCCTGGTGAGGGAGGTCGGTCAGCCCCAGCATTTT. As protein: CSALVREVGQPQHF. This sequence joins TRBV29-1 and TRBJ1-5; unclear D gene. The V end lost 7 bases, the J end lost 6 bases, and 19 bases lay between the germline ends. CDR3 length equals 14 residues. The germline gives CDR1 SQVTM, CDR2 ANQGSEA.